This TCR beta chain came from a study of chemoradiotherapy in HPV16-positive cancers. From germline, CDR1 is LNHDA and CDR2 SQIVND (reference sequence). The CDR3 is made up of 15 amino acids. J was trimmed by 5 bases and V by 5 bases; bases with no gene match: 5. Only in-frame clones appear in the TCRdb table, and some are missing; sequencing was by immunoSEQ multiplex PCR. Among approximately 8,300 clones listed, 85% were seen once. The source of this sequence is a human donor with HPV-associated anogenital cancer. The material was tumor tissue, obtained from a patient who underwent chemoradiotherapy. The J gene is TRBJ2-3, the V gene TRBV19; 12 nucleotides align to TRBD1. This CDR3 is CASSAGTGGVDTQYF. In nucleotides, the CDR3 is TGTGCCAGTAGTGCGGGGACAGGGGGCGTAGATACGCAGTATTTT. The full variable domain, completed using reference TRBV19 and TRBJ2-3, is DGGITQSPKYLFRKEGQNVTLSCEQNLNHDAMYWYRQDPGQGLRLIYYSQIVNDFQKGDIAEGYSVSREKKESFPLTVTSAQKNPTAFYLCASSAGTGGVDTQYFGPGTRLTVL.